This T cell receptor (beta chain) was retrieved from a study of shared clonotypes between healthy human individuals. Points from the study as a whole: Memory subsets generally showed smaller estimated richness than naive subsets did.

Clones were sequenced by immunoSEQ multiplex PCR, and TCRdb holds only the in-frame ones, with some missing. The profile shows 400,000 to 600,000 clones, approximately 94% of them singletons. V gave up 0 bases and J gave up 3 bases; unmatched junction bases: 1. The CDR3 covers 15 residues. Germline values: CDR1 GTSNPN, CDR2 SVGIG (reference sequence). Points on this clone: Its target is unknown. This sample also contains other DNA sequences that code for the same CDR3.

The specimen sequenced was naive CD4+ T cells sorted from blood. Subset defined: CD45RA+ positively selected. The chain employs TRBV30 and TRBJ2-1; 11 bases fit TRBD2. The TCR sequence derives from a woman aged 25 to 39 in good health. In nucleotides, the CDR3 is TGTGCCTGGAGTGTAGGGACTAGCGGCTACAATGAGCAGTTCTTC. Translation: CAWSVGTSGYNEQFF.